This TCR beta chain was recorded in a study of T cells in Graves' hyperthyroidism and ophthalmopathy. Study results and limitations: Also found in blood were most expanded thyroid clonotypes above 0.001.

Clinical symptoms, serum thyroxine and TRAb, thyroid ultrasound and orbital computed tomography together formed the diagnostic basis. About this clonotype itself: Antigen: not known.

Germline-derived CDR1 and CDR2 are SNHLY and FYNNEI. The CDR3 is made up of 14 amino acids. V gave up 7 bases and J gave up 1 base; unmatched junction bases: 4. RNA transcripts gave rise to amplified TCR beta CDR3 regions. An initial round of RT-PCR targeting the TCR CDR3 relied on the HTBI primer set. TCRdb reprocessed the multiplex PCR reads with MiXCR, giving one entry per CDR3 protein. The repertoire has over 500,000 distinct CDR3 sequences, 40% to 55% of them found once; the top ten carry 35% to 50%. Sequencing used peripheral blood or thyroid tissue (not recorded which). This TCR was sampled from an adult woman with Graves' disease, either hyperthyroidism or ophthalmopathy (not recorded which). V and J are TRBV2 and TRBJ1-5; 7 bases fit TRBD1. The CDR3 DNA is TGTGCCAGCAATACGGGACAGAGCAATCAGCCCCAGCATTTT. This translates into CASNTGQSNQPQHF.